This TCR beta chain was captured in a study of Graves' ophthalmopathy and Graves' hyperthyroidism. An approximately 9.8 ml volume of fresh peripheral blood provided the PBMCs. Amplification of TCR beta CDR3 regions used RNA transcripts. HTBI-primed RT-PCR formed the first round, and a multiplex PCR formed the second. One entry per CDR3 protein results from TCRdb running MiXCR on the multiplex PCR reads. The sample contains 600,000 to 950,000 distinct CDR3 sequences, 40% of which appear only once. Germline CDR1 and CDR2: SGHTA and FQGTGA. The CDR3 loop spans 16 amino acids. V dropped 5 bases and J dropped 0 bases, with 17 bases sitting between them.

The receptor comes from an adult man with Graves' ophthalmopathy. The chain combines TRBV7-3 with TRBJ2-7, with D possibly TRBD2 on 7 matching bases. The sample comprised peripheral blood. CDR3 protein: CASSIGGGLSSYEQYF. CDR3 nucleotides: TGTGCCAGCAGCATAGGGGGGGGACTATCCTCCTACGAGCAGTACTTC.